These T cell receptor beta chains were read from a single sample in a study of CD8+CD57+ T cells in acquired aplastic anemia. Via MiXCR, TCRdb re-called the reads, giving one row per CDR3 protein. The data show roughly 180,000 distinct CDR3 sequences, about half seen once. Material for sequencing was sorted CD4+, CD8+, or CD8+CD57+ T cells (not recorded which) from PBMCs. The receptor source for this set is a human donor with aplastic anemia. Each CDR3 is given with its conserved first and last residue. Each record gives: V gene, clone size, J gene, CDR3 length, CDR3 protein. Clone size is not always given. Where it is, it says once, few, many or a class for expanded clones.

v_gene: TRBV10-2; abundance: .; j_gene: TRBJ2-2; len: 11; CDR3aa: CASSEGGELFF
v_gene: TRBV7-3; abundance: many; j_gene: TRBJ2-2; len: 13; CDR3aa: CASSPSATGELFF
v_gene: TRBV28; abundance: few; j_gene: TRBJ2-7; len: 15; CDR3aa: CASSLAGTGGHEQYF
v_gene: TRBV2; abundance: few; j_gene: .; len: 13; CDR3aa: CASSEQVVYEQYF
v_gene: TRBV7-7; abundance: few; j_gene: TRBJ2-1; len: 15; CDR3aa: CASSHGRREHNEQFF
v_gene: TRBV15; abundance: few; j_gene: TRBJ1-2; len: 13; CDR3aa: CATREDTNYGYTF
v_gene: TRBV28; abundance: .; j_gene: TRBJ1-6; len: 14; CDR3aa: CARTEGGFNSPLHF
v_gene: TRBV7-3; abundance: many; j_gene: TRBJ2-5; len: 16; CDR3aa: CASSAQAGGSSETQYF
v_gene: TRBV14; abundance: .; j_gene: TRBJ1-4; len: 13; CDR3aa: CASSVWTNEKLFF
v_gene: TRBV19; abundance: many; j_gene: TRBJ2-3; len: 15; CDR3aa: CASSIEGQGADTQYF
v_gene: TRBV5-1; abundance: .; j_gene: TRBJ2-1; len: 14; CDR3aa: CASNLLPGQGGVFF
v_gene: TRBV10-3; abundance: many; j_gene: TRBJ2-2; len: 12; CDR3aa: CAISEGSGELFF
v_gene: TRBV5-8; abundance: many; j_gene: TRBJ1-5; len: 14; CDR3aa: CASSPGVVYQPQHF
v_gene: TRBV3-1; abundance: few; j_gene: TRBJ2-6; len: 16; CDR3aa: CASSPLGGSGANVLTF
v_gene: TRBV24-1; abundance: many; j_gene: TRBJ1-2; len: 13; CDR3aa: CALPGGGHYGYTF
v_gene: TRBV12-3/TRBV12-4; abundance: many; j_gene: TRBJ2-7; len: 16; CDR3aa: CASTNSLGQGPYEQYF
v_gene: TRBV24-1; abundance: .; j_gene: TRBJ2-2; len: 15; CDR3aa: CATSDLQGDTGELFF
v_gene: TRBV7-9; abundance: .; j_gene: TRBJ2-7; len: 14; CDR3aa: CASSPAGGCYEQYF
v_gene: TRBV6-6; abundance: many; j_gene: TRBJ1-5; len: 13; CDR3aa: CASSYGRGQPQHF
v_gene: TRBV5-4; abundance: .; j_gene: TRBJ1-1; len: 16; CDR3aa: CASSLASPLENTEAFF
v_gene: TRBV2; abundance: .; j_gene: TRBJ2-7; len: 16; CDR3aa: CASSEAGSASSYEQYF
v_gene: TRBV15; abundance: few; j_gene: TRBJ1-6; len: 15; CDR3aa: CATRRTRALREPLHF
v_gene: TRBV10-3; abundance: .; j_gene: TRBJ2-3; len: 13; CDR3aa: CAIAEREMDTQYF
v_gene: TRBV9; abundance: many; j_gene: TRBJ1-3; len: 16; CDR3aa: CASSERQGAFGNTIYF
v_gene: TRBV5-1; abundance: many; j_gene: TRBJ1-1; len: 13; CDR3aa: CASSLETNTEAFF
v_gene: TRBV2; abundance: few; j_gene: TRBJ2-7; len: 12; CDR3aa: CASSVRASEQYF
v_gene: TRBV11-1; abundance: once; j_gene: TRBJ2-7; len: 16; CDR3aa: CASSLIKGLTLYEQYF
v_gene: TRBV9; abundance: many; j_gene: TRBJ1-1; len: 15; CDR3aa: CASSVGGVGNTEAFF
v_gene: TRBV7-8; abundance: once; j_gene: TRBJ1-4; len: 13; CDR3aa: CASSVREDEKLFF
v_gene: TRBV7-3; abundance: .; j_gene: TRBJ2-1; len: 13; CDR3aa: CASSQSRDNEQFF
v_gene: TRBV7-3; abundance: many; j_gene: TRBJ1-6; len: 15; CDR3aa: CASSLTGSANSPHHF
v_gene: TRBV7-3; abundance: .; j_gene: TRBJ2-3; len: 13; CDR3aa: CASSSPATDTQYF
v_gene: TRBV20-1; abundance: once; j_gene: TRBJ2-6; len: 19; CDR3aa: CSADFASGTGLSGANVLTF
v_gene: TRBV24-1; abundance: .; j_gene: TRBJ1-5; len: 13; CDR3aa: CATSQGGFQPQHF
v_gene: TRBV5-1; abundance: .; j_gene: TRBJ2-3; len: 17; CDR3aa: CASSLFSVGGGPDTQYF
v_gene: TRBV2; abundance: .; j_gene: TRBJ2-7; len: 14; CDR3aa: CASGEQGGTYEKYF
v_gene: TRBV19; abundance: .; j_gene: TRBJ1-6; len: 13; CDR3aa: CASSIGIWSPLHF
v_gene: TRBV5-1; abundance: .; j_gene: TRBJ1-1; len: 16; CDR3aa: CASSLEGGPMNTEAFF
v_gene: TRBV2; abundance: .; j_gene: TRBJ2-7; len: 14; CDR3aa: CASSTGTSFYEQYF
v_gene: TRBV10-3; abundance: .; j_gene: TRBJ2-3; len: 17; CDR3aa: CAISGGTSGVRTDTQYF
v_gene: TRBV24-1; abundance: .; j_gene: TRBJ2-7; len: 15; CDR3aa: CATSEGALSSYEQYF
v_gene: TRBV3-1; abundance: .; j_gene: TRBJ2-3; len: 16; CDR3aa: CASSQDQRYLTDTQYF
v_gene: TRBV20-1; abundance: .; j_gene: TRBJ2-5; len: 15; CDR3aa: CSARDPRDSKETQYF
v_gene: TRBV29-1; abundance: .; j_gene: TRBJ1-1; len: 15; CDR3aa: CSADRAWGMNTEDFF
v_gene: TRBV12-3/TRBV12-4; abundance: .; j_gene: TRBJ1-5; len: 14; CDR3aa: CASSNRFGNQPQHF
v_gene: TRBV27; abundance: .; j_gene: TRBJ1-4; len: 14; CDR3aa: CATRGTGGFEKLFF
v_gene: TRBV15; abundance: .; j_gene: TRBJ2-5; len: 15; CDR3aa: CATSRQGASGETQYF
v_gene: TRBV19; abundance: .; j_gene: TRBJ2-1; len: 15; CDR3aa: CASEVGLAGGNEQFF
v_gene: TRBV29-1; abundance: .; j_gene: TRBJ2-7; len: 12; CDR3aa: CSLQGQTYEQYF
v_gene: TRBV19; abundance: .; j_gene: TRBJ2-1; len: 15; CDR3aa: CASSTELAGYNEQFF
v_gene: TRBV10-3; abundance: few; j_gene: TRBJ1-2; len: 17; CDR3aa: CAISESGSYRVNYGYTF
v_gene: TRBV10-3; abundance: .; j_gene: TRBJ2-7; len: 17; CDR3aa: CAISESSSSGGAYEQYF
v_gene: TRBV7-1; abundance: .; j_gene: TRBJ2-2; len: 14; CDR3aa: CASSSYTNTGELFF
v_gene: TRBV20-1; abundance: .; j_gene: TRBJ2-5; len: 11; CDR3aa: CSARGEETQYF
v_gene: TRBV7-9; abundance: .; j_gene: TRBJ2-7; len: 14; CDR3aa: CASSFPGQGYEQYF
v_gene: TRBV20-1; abundance: .; j_gene: TRBJ2-1; len: 14; CDR3aa: CSARTSGSSDEQFF
v_gene: TRBV24-1; abundance: many; j_gene: TRBJ2-1; len: 17; CDR3aa: CATGPSGPIMKHNEQFF
v_gene: TRBV2; abundance: .; j_gene: TRBJ1-2; len: 15; CDR3aa: CASSVTAAGKYGYTF
v_gene: TRBV2; abundance: few; j_gene: TRBJ2-5; len: 14; CDR3aa: CASSARTGGETQYF
v_gene: TRBV9; abundance: .; j_gene: TRBJ1-6; len: 14; CDR3aa: CASTLAAYNPPLHF